A selection of T cell receptor beta chains follows, all from one sample in a study of PD-L1 blockade in urothelial cancer. Sequenced by immunoSEQ multiplex PCR; TCRdb stores in-frame clones only, minus some. The table lists 70,000 to 100,000 clones, less than 90% of them singletons, with 2% to 2.5% in the top ten. Specimen: PBMCs, collected around atezolizumab (anti-PD-L1) treatment. These receptors were taken from a man aged 55 to 70 with urothelial cancer. CDR3s include the opening cysteine and the closing phenylalanine or tryptophan. The D gene is left open where the match is weak. Size values are once, few and many counts, or a class for expanded clones, and some rows have none.

V	J	size	D	CDR3	DNA
TRBV27	TRBJ2-1	.	TRBD2	CASSSGLAGGAYNEQFF	TGTGCCAGCAGTTCTGGACTAGCGGGAGGGGCCTACAATGAGCAGTTCTTC
TRBV11-2	TRBJ1-1	.	TRBD1	CASRYPGQGGAFF	TGTGCCAGCAGATACCCGGGACAGGGGGGAGCTTTCTTT
TRBV27	TRBJ2-1	few	.	CASSLSWSDNEQFF	TGTGCCAGCAGTTTATCTTGGTCGGACAATGAGCAGTTCTTC
TRBV21-1	TRBJ2-3	.	.	CASSTKQGPTDTQYF	TGTGCCAGCAGCACCAAACAGGGGCCCACAGATACGCAGTATTTT
TRBV5-1	TRBJ2-1	.	TRBD2	CASSWGAGGNEQFF	TGCGCCAGCAGCTGGGGGGCGGGGGGTAATGAGCAGTTCTTC
TRBV11-2	TRBJ1-5	.	TRBD1	CASSLAGTGGNQPQHF	TGTGCCAGCAGCTTAGCGGGGACAGGGGGCAATCAGCCCCAGCATTTT
TRBV29-1	TRBJ2-1	.	TRBD2	CSVQGEGGHSYNEQFF	TGCAGCGTGCAAGGAGAGGGAGGGCACTCCTACAATGAGCAGTTCTTC
TRBV5-1	TRBJ2-2	.	TRBD2	CASSVTSGDGELFF	TGCGCCAGCAGCGTGACTAGCGGAGACGGGGAGCTGTTTTTT
TRBV7-2	TRBJ1-3	.	.	CASSFTRVPGNTIYF	TGTGCCAGCAGCTTTACCAGGGTGCCTGGAAACACCATATATTTT
TRBV7-3	TRBJ2-3	.	.	CASSLLGPPDTQYF	TGTGCCAGCAGCCTCCTAGGTCCTCCGGATACGCAGTATTTT
TRBV27	TRBJ1-5	once	TRBD1	CASSLSPTGWDQPQHF	TGTGCCAGCAGTTTATCCCCGACAGGGTGGGATCAGCCCCAGCATTTT
TRBV4-2	TRBJ1-2	.	.	CASSQVDSNNYGYTF	TGTGCCAGCAGCCAAGTCGACAGTAATAACTATGGCTACACCTTC
TRBV5-6	TRBJ2-3	few	TRBD2	CASSPVAGDTDTQYF	TGTGCCAGCAGCCCGGTGGCGGGGGATACAGATACGCAGTATTTT
TRBV5-6	TRBJ2-1	.	.	CASSLGSSGGPYNEQFF	TGTGCCAGCAGCTTGGGTTCTTCCGGGGGGCCGTACAATGAGCAGTTCTTC
TRBV6-5	TRBJ2-7	.	.	CASRGTSSYEQYF	TGTGCCAGCAGAGGGACTTCGTCCTACGAGCAGTACTTC
TRBV7-2	TRBJ2-7	.	TRBD2	CASSNRGVAGGTHEQYF	TGTGCCAGCAGCAACCGTGGGGTAGCGGGAGGAACCCACGAGCAGTACTTC
TRBV19	TRBJ1-2	.	.	CASSIPGSYGYTF	TGTGCCAGTAGTATCCCCGGGTCCTATGGCTACACCTTC
TRBV7-8	TRBJ1-2	.	TRBD1	CASSHDREGGYTF	TGTGCCAGCAGCCACGACAGGGAAGGTGGCTACACCTTC
TRBV11-2	TRBJ2-3	.	TRBD1	CASSWGQGTRVYTQYF	TGTGCCAGCAGCTGGGGACAGGGGACGAGGGTATATACGCAGTATTTT
TRBV14	TRBJ2-7	few	TRBD1	CASSPALGQRYEQYF	TGTGCCAGCAGCCCAGCCTTGGGACAGAGGTACGAGCAGTACTTC
TRBV27	TRBJ2-5	.	.	CASSLISGEETQYF	TGTGCCAGCAGTTTAATTAGCGGAGAAGAGACCCAGTACTTC
TRBV23-1	TRBJ1-2	once	TRBD1	CASTGTDHYGYTF	TGCGCCAGCACCGGGACAGACCACTATGGCTACACCTTC
TRBV7-9	TRBJ2-1	.	TRBD1	CASTGPYNEQFF	TGTGCTTCGACAGGGCCCTACAATGAGCAGTTCTTC
TRBV7-9	TRBJ1-2	few	TRBD1	CASSPRQGADKDRYGYTF	TGTGCCAGCAGCCCCCGACAGGGGGCAGACAAGGATCGCTATGGCTACACCTTC
TRBV18	TRBJ1-1	few	.	CASSTTGGQVEAFF	TGTGCCAGCTCAACAACCGGGGGTCAGGTCGAAGCTTTCTTT
TRBV5-1	TRBJ2-1	.	.	CASSLAQSSYNEQFF	TGCGCCAGCAGCTTGGCACAGAGCTCCTACAATGAGCAGTTCTTC
TRBV7-9	TRBJ1-4	once	.	CASSLVRGSNEKLFF	TGTGCCAGCAGCTTAGTCAGGGGATCTAATGAAAAACTGTTTTTT
TRBV18	TRBJ2-7	.	TRBD1	CASSRGTGGLYEQYF	TGTGCCAGCTCACGTGGGACAGGGGGCCTCTACGAGCAGTACTTC
TRBV18	TRBJ2-3	.	.	CASSQRKQGPSTDTQYF	TGTGCCAGCTCACAACGTAAACAGGGACCTAGCACAGATACGCAGTATTTT
TRBV30	TRBJ2-7	.	.	CAWSPPPYGDEQYF	TGTGCCTGGTCCCCACCTCCGTACGGGGACGAGCAGTACTTC
TRBV21-1	TRBJ2-7	.	.	CASSCLLWGTVNPYEQYF	TGTGCCAGCAGCTGCCTTCTCTGGGGGACAGTGAATCCCTACGAGCAGTACTTC
TRBV27	TRBJ2-1	.	TRBD2	CASSPTSGRNNEQFF	TGTGCCAGCAGTCCCACTAGCGGGAGAAACAATGAGCAGTTCTTC
TRBV30	TRBJ1-2	.	TRBD1	CAWSSDRDSGGYTF	TGTGCCTGGAGTTCTGACCGGGACAGTGGTGGCTACACCTTC
TRBV7-8	TRBJ2-5	few	TRBD2	CASSLGAGGYQETQYF	TGTGCCAGCAGCTTAGGTGCGGGAGGGTACCAAGAGACCCAGTACTTC
TRBV11-2	TRBJ2-7	few	TRBD1	CASSLVGGSVGSRMGGQYF	TGTGCCAGCAGCTTAGTAGGGGGCTCGGTGGGTTCGAGGATGGGTGGGCAGTACTTC
TRBV4-1	TRBJ1-6	.	.	CASSPFWTDNQSNSPLHF	TGCGCCAGCAGCCCCTTCTGGACAGACAATCAATCTAATTCACCCCTCCACTTT
TRBV4-1	TRBJ1-6	few	.	CASSQDWGGSSPLHF	TGCGCCAGCAGCCAAGATTGGGGCGGGAGTTCACCCCTCCACTTT
TRBV5-1	TRBJ2-3	.	TRBD2	CASSLPGLAGNTDTQYF	TGCGCCAGCAGCCTACCGGGACTAGCGGGGAACACAGATACGCAGTATTTT
TRBV7-3	TRBJ1-1	.	.	CASSSGHSNTEAFF	TGTGCCAGCAGCTCCGGACATTCGAACACTGAAGCTTTCTTT
TRBV2	TRBJ2-3	.	.	CASTGGGGAQDTQYF	TGTGCCAGCACCGGCGGCGGAGGGGCGCAGGATACGCAGTATTTT
TRBV27	TRBJ2-3	.	TRBD2	CASSWGLAASRDTQYF	TGTGCCAGCAGTTGGGGACTAGCGGCTAGCAGGGATACGCAGTATTTT
TRBV27	TRBJ2-7	.	TRBD2	CASSFLAGLHPYEQYF	TGTGCCAGCAGTTTTCTAGCGGGGCTTCACCCCTACGAGCAGTACTTC